The 14 T cell receptor beta chains below come from one sample, sequenced in a study of T cell changes during pregnancy in multiple sclerosis. The assay was immunoSEQ multiplex PCR, and TCRdb's table has in-frame clones only and misses some. The sample includes 90,000 to 130,000 clones, around nine tenths of them seen just once. This sample comprised peripheral blood, obtained in the third trimester of pregnancy. The receptors derive from a female donor with multiple sclerosis, enrolled in a pregnancy study.

V usage is TRBV28 and J usage is TRBJ1-5; 10 bases match TRBD1. CDR3 size: 15 residues. Unmatched junction bases numbered 13, after V lost 8 bases and J lost 9 bases. The germline gives CDR1 MDHEN, CDR2 SYDVKM. Here the CDR3 reads CASFTDRGRGWPQHF. The CDR3 nucleotides read TGTGCCAGCTTTACCGACAGGGGGCGAGGTTGGCCCCAGCATTTT.

CDR3 residues: CASRKDAGDTEAFF. The DNA of the CDR3 is TGTGCCAGCCGCAAGGACGCGGGCGACACTGAAGCTTTCTTT. V and J are TRBV6-1 and TRBJ1-1, with D unresolved. CDR1 and CDR2 (germline): MNHNS, SASEGT. Deletions cut 8 bases from V and 3 bases from J, with 16 bases between. The CDR3 contains 14 residues.

V and J are TRBV10-3 and TRBJ1-2; 7 bases map to TRBD1. The CDR3 sequence is 13 residues long. Germline lookup yields CDR1 ENHRY and CDR2 SYGVKD. J gave up 6 bases and V 4 bases, and 5 bases lay outside the gene matches. The CDR3 protein is CAISGLGQDGYTF. CDR3 in DNA: TGTGCCATCAGTGGATTAGGACAGGATGGCTACACCTTC.

The V gene is TRBV18, the J gene TRBJ2-1; 9 bases are a match to TRBD1. The germline CDR1 and CDR2 sequences are KGHSH and LQKENI. J was trimmed by 10 bases and V by 2 bases; bases with no gene match: 3. The CDR3 has 13 residues. The CDR3 nucleotides read TGTGCCAGCTCACCAATCGGGACAGGGGAGCAGTTCTTC. Its protein product is CASSPIGTGEQFF.

V and J are TRBV27 and TRBJ1-1; no clear D gene. V was shortened by 2 bases and J by 7 bases, with 14 bases between the two germline ends. CDR1 and CDR2 (germline): MNHEY, SMNVEV (reference sequence). The length of the CDR3 is 14 residues. This CDR3 reads CASSLEWAHHEAFF. In DNA, the CDR3 is TGTGCCAGCAGTTTAGAGTGGGCCCATCATGAAGCTTTCTTT.

This clone was detected only once. The V call is TRBV5-1, the J call TRBJ1-1; no firm D call. This CDR3 has 14 residues. Germline lookup yields CDR1 SGHRS and CDR2 YFSETQ. Trimming stripped 5 bases from V and 1 base from J, with 12 bases between. Here the CDR3 reads CASRQPEANTEAFF. In DNA, the CDR3 is TGCGCCAGCAGACAACCCGAGGCGAACACTGAAGCTTTCTTT. The full variable domain, completed using reference TRBV5-1 and TRBJ1-1, is KAGVTQTPRYLIKTRGQQVTLSCSPISGHRSVSWYQQTPGQGLQFLFEYFSETQRNKGNFPGRFSGRQFSNSRSEMNVSTLELGDSALYLCASRQPEANTEAFFGQGTRLTVV.

V usage is TRBV27 and J usage is TRBJ1-5; D is possibly TRBD1 (5 bases). The V end lost 6 bases, the J end lost 7 bases, and 19 bases lay between the germline ends. CDR3 length: 15 residues. The germline CDR1 and CDR2 sequences are MNHEY and SMNVEV (reference sequence). CDR3 nucleotide sequence: TGTGCCAGCAGCCCTTTCAGGGAGGGAGGGCAGCCCCAGCATTTT. Translating it yields CASSPFREGGQPQHF.

V gene TRBV7-6 combines with J gene TRBJ2-1, with 12 nucleotides matching TRBD2. This CDR3 comprises 13 residues. Germline V gives CDR1 SGHVS, CDR2 FNYEAQ. With 1 base clipped from V and 14 bases from J, the junction kept 3 bases outside the gene matches. Written as DNA, the CDR3 is TGTGCCAGCAGCTTAGGACTAGCGGGAGAAAAGTTCTTC. It specifies CASSLGLAGEKFF.

The rearrangement links TRBV5-6 to TRBJ2-1; 7 nucleotides agree with TRBD2. The germline V gene has CDR1 SGHDT and CDR2 YYEEEE. This CDR3 contains 13 residues. Losses at the gene ends were 3 bases for V and 14 bases for J; bases not matched to a gene: 11. CDR3 coding DNA: TGTGCCAGCAGCTCGGGGGGACTTGGGCTAGAGTTCTTC. It codes for CASSSGGLGLEFF.

This rearrangement joins TRBV5-1 to TRBJ2-3; D perhaps matches TRBD2 (6 bases). The CDR3 consists of 16 residues. Looked up from germline, CDR1 is SGHRS and CDR2 is YFSETQ. Trimming pared 4 bases from V and 5 bases from J, leaving 20 bases between. CDR3 sequence (DNA): TGCGCCAGCAGCCTGGCGGGGTCTGTGACGGTAGATACGCAGTATTTT. Translating gives CASSLAGSVTVDTQYF.

V gene TRBV5-1 combines with J gene TRBJ2-2, with TRBD2 matching over 13 bases. Germline lookup yields CDR1 SGHRS and CDR2 YFSETQ. This CDR3 is 18 amino acids long. The trim removed 0 bases at V and 0 bases at J, leaving 2 bases unmatched. The CDR3 is CASSLGLAGGTNTGELFF. In DNA form, the CDR3 reads TGCGCCAGCAGCTTGGGACTAGCGGGGGGAACGAACACCGGGGAGCTGTTTTTT.

The chain employs TRBV5-1 and TRBJ2-1; 7 bases match TRBD1. The J segment lost 0 bases and the V segment lost 5 bases, leaving 5 bases of the junction unmatched. The CDR3 is made up of 15 amino acids. The germline V gene has CDR1 SGHRS and CDR2 YFSETQ. The CDR3 protein is CASRKGDSSYNEQFF. For the CDR3, the DNA is TGCGCCAGCAGAAAGGGGGACAGCTCCTACAATGAGCAGTTCTTC.

The chain combines TRBV6-5 with TRBJ2-3; TRBD1 matches 7 bases. Trimming removed 6 bases from V and 1 base from J; junction bases left unmatched: 4. This CDR3 comprises 14 residues. Germline loops: CDR1 MNHEY, CDR2 SVGAGI. The CDR3 reads CASSTGTGTDTQYF. DNA for the CDR3: TGTGCCAGCAGCACCGGGACAGGCACAGATACGCAGTATTTT.

This clone was seen only once. The J gene is TRBJ2-1, the V gene TRBV10-3; 12 bases match TRBD2. The CDR3 length is 15 residues. J lost 4 bases, V lost 5 bases, and 3 bases had no gene match. Germline CDR1 ENHRY, CDR2 SYGVKD. The CDR3 DNA reads TGTGCCATCAGTAAGACTAGCGGGAGTTACAATGAGCAGTTCTTC. Translating gives CAISKTSGSYNEQFF.